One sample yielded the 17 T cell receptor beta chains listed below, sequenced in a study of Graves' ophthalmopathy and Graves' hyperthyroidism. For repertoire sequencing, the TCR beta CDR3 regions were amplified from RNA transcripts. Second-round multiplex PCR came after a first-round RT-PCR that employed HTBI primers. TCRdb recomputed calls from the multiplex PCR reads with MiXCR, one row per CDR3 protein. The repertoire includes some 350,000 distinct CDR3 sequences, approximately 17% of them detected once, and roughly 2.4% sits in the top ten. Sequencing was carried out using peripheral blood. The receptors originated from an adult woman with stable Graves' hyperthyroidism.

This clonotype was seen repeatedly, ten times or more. CDR3 loop: CASLDLSGANVLTF. Written as DNA, the CDR3 is TGTGCCTCCCTAGACCTCTCTGGGGCCAACGTCCTGACTTTC. This rearrangement joins TRBV19 to TRBJ2-6; no firm D call. Germline values: CDR1 LNHDA, CDR2 SQIVND (reference sequence). Trimming removed 11 bases from V and 0 bases from J, with 11 bases in between. The CDR3 has 14 amino acids.

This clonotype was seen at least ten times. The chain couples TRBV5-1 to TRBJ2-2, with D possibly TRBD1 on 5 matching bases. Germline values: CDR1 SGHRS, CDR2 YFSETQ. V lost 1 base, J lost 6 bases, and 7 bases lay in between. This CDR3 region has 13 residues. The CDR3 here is CASSLMGPGELFF. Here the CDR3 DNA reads TGCGCCAGCAGCTTGATGGGGCCCGGGGAGCTGTTTTTT.

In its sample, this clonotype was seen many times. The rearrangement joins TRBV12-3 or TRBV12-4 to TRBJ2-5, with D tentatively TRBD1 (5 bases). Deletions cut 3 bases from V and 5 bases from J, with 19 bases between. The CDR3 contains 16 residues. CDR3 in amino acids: CASSFRGQRPVETQYF. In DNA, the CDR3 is TGTGCCAGCAGTTTTAGAGGACAACGCCCTGTGGAGACCCAGTACTTC.

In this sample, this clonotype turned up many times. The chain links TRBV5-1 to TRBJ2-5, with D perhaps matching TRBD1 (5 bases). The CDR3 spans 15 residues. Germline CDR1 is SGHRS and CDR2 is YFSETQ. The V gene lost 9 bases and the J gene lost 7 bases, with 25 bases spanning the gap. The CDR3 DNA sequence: TGCGCCACCACCTTAGGGGCTAGTGGAATTGGGACCCAGTACTTC. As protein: CATTLGASGIGTQYF.

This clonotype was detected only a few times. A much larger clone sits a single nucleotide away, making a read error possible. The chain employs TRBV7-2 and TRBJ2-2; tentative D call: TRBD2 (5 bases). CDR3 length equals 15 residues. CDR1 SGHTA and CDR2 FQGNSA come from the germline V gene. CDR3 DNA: TGTGCCAGCAGCTTAGGAGGTGCGAACACCGGGGAGCTGTGTTTT. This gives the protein CASSLGGANTGELCF.

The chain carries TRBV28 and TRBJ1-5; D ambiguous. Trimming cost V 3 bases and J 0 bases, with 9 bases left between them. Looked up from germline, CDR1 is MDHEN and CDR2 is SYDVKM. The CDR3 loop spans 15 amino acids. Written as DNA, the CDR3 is TGTGCCAGCAGTTTGAAAGGGTATAGCAATCAGCCCCAGCATTTT. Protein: CASSLKGYSNQPQHF.

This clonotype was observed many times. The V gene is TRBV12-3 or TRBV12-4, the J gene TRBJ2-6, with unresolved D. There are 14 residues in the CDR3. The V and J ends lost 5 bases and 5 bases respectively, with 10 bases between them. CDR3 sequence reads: CASSQAFRANVLTF. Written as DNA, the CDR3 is TGTGCCAGCAGTCAGGCTTTTAGGGCCAACGTCCTGACTTTC.

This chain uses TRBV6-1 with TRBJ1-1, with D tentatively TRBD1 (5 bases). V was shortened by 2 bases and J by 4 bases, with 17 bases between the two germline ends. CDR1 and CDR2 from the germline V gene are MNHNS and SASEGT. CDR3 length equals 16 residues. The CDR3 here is CASSEPPGAVTTEAFF. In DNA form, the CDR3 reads TGTGCCAGCAGTGAACCCCCCGGGGCCGTGACCACTGAAGCTTTCTTT.

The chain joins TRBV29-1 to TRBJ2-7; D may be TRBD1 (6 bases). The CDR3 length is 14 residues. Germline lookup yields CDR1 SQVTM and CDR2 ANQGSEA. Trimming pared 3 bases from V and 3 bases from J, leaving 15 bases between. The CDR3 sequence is CSVDFSGVDYEQYF. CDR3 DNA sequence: TGCAGCGTTGATTTCTCAGGGGTGGACTACGAGCAGTACTTC.

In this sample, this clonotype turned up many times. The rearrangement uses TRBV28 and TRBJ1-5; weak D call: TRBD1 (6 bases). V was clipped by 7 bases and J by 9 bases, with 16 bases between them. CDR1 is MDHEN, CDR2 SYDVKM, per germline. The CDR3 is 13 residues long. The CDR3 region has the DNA TGTGCCAGCACTCTCCAGGGGAGGTTGCCCCAGCATTTT. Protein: CASTLQGRLPQHF. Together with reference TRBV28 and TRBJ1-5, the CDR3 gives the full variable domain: DVKVTQSSRYLVKRTGEKVFLECVQDMDHENMFWYRQDPGLGLRLIYFSYDVKMKEKGDIPEGYSVSREKKERFSLILESASTNQTSMYLCASTLQGRLPQHFGDGTRLSIL.

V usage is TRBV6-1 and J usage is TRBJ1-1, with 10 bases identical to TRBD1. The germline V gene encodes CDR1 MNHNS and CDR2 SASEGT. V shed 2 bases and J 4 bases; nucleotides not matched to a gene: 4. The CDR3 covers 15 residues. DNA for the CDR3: TGTGCCAGCAGTGAATGGGGGGACAGGGGCACTGAAGCTTTCTTT. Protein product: CASSEWGDRGTEAFF.

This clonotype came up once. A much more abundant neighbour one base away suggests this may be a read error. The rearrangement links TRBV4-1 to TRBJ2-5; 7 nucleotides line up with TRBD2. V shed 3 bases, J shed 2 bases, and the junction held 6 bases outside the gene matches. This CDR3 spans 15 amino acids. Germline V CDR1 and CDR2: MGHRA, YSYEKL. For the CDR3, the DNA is TGCGCCAGCAGCCATGCGGGAGATGGGCAAGAGACCCAGTACTTC. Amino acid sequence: CASSHAGDGQETQYF.

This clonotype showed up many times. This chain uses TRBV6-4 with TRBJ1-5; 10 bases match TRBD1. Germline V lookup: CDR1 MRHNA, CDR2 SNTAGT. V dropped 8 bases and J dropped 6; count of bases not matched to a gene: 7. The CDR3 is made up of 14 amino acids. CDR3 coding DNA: TGTGCCAGCTCCCGACAGGGGGCCATTCAGCCCCAGCATTTT. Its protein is CASSRQGAIQPQHF.

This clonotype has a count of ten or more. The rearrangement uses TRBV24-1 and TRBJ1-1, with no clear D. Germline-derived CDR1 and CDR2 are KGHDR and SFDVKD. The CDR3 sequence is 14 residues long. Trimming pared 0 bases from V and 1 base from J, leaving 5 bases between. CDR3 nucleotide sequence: TGTGCCACCAGTGATTTGGAGACGAACACTGAAGCTTTCTTT. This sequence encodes CATSDLETNTEAFF.

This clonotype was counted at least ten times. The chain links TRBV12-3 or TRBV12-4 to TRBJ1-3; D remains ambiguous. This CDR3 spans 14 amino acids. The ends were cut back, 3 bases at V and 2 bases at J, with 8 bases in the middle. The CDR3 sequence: CASSLIGPGNTIYF. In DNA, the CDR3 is TGTGCCAGCAGTTTGATAGGGCCTGGAAACACCATATATTTT.

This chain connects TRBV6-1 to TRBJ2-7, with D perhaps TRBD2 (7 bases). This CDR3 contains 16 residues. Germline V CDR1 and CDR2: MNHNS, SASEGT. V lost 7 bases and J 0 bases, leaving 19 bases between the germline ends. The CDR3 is CASNEGGGVLSYEQYF. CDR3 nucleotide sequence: TGTGCCAGCAACGAGGGAGGGGGGGTACTCTCCTACGAGCAGTACTTC.

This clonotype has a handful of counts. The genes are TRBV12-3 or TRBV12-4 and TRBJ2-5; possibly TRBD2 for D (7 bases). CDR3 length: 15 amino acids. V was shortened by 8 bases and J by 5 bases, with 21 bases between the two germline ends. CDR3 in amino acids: CASSNGGGHRETQYF. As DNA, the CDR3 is TGTGCCAGCTCGAATGGGGGGGGCCACCGGGAGACCCAGTACTTC.